This T cell receptor (beta chain) is drawn from a study of PD-1 blockade in classical Hodgkin lymphoma. Each of the patients experienced relapse following autologous stem cell transplantation, and their brentuximab vedotin exposure differed. With magnetic negative selection, CD4+ T cells were purified from PBMCs that had been thawed. Sequencing was performed with immunoSEQ multiplex PCR; in TCRdb, only in-frame clones are kept and a portion is missing. The table includes approximately 28,000 clones, over 65% detected once. Trimming left V 6 bases short and J 1 base short, with 12 bases between. Germline CDR1 is MNHEY and CDR2 is SVGAGI. The CDR3 runs to 14 residues. Study conclusions and caveats: CD4+ TCR diversity, unlike CD8+, rose significantly by C4D1.

A word on this clone: Its antigen remains unidentified.

This chain joins TRBV6-5 and TRBJ1-2, with D maybe TRBD1 (6 bases). The origin of this receptor is a human donor with classical Hodgkin lymphoma. The material sequenced was CD4+ T cells from blood, taken at baseline. CDR3: CASSRDTFNYGYTF. The CDR3 coding sequence is TGTGCCAGCAGCCGGGACACCTTTAACTATGGCTACACCTTC.